The present T cell receptor (beta chain) was sequenced within a study of T cell changes during pregnancy in multiple sclerosis. Looked up from germline, CDR1 is GTSNPN and CDR2 is SVGIG (reference sequence). The length of the CDR3 is 15 residues. With V trimmed by 1 base and J by 2 bases, 6 bases remained unmatched. TCRdb's copy holds only in-frame clones and misses some; the assay was immunoSEQ multiplex PCR. The sample holds 75,000 to 100,000 clones; roughly 92% are singletons and the top ten take around 2%. This specimen consisted of peripheral blood, obtained after pregnancy. The chain is built from TRBV30 and TRBJ2-7; 9 bases fit TRBD1. The TCR was taken from a female donor with multiple sclerosis, enrolled in a pregnancy study. CDR3 bases: TGTGCCTGGAGTGGTGGGACAGGGACGCCCTACGAGCAGTACTTC. Translated: CAWSGGTGTPYEQYF.